This T cell receptor (beta chain) was recorded in a study of cytomegalovirus exposure and HLA in healthy donors. Study background: Of several hundred genotyped donors, roughly 81% clustered with self-reported Caucasian donors.

Germline assignment: CDR1 SEHNR and CDR2 FQNEAQ (reference sequence). The CDR3 totals 13 residues. Trimming took off 4 bases at V and 4 bases at J, with 10 bases between the two ends. Overall study findings and caveats: Prior analysis indicated that the majority of TCR beta V segments exhibited productivity approximately 87% or approximately 30% of the time. In a later analysis, V- and J-gene trimming of beta chains associated with a DCLRE1C missense variant, replicated independently.

As for this clone: What it recognizes is unknown.

Amplification used 60 Vbeta primers and 13 Jbeta primers. Clones were sequenced by immunoSEQ multiplex PCR, and TCRdb holds only the in-frame ones, with some missing. In the table there are roughly 97,000 clones, roughly 9.1% of which are singletons. The TCR was taken from a man in his forties or fifties in good health and CMV-seropositive. The sequencing input was PBMCs. J is TRBJ1-2 and V is TRBV7-9; perhaps TRBD1 as D (6 bases). The CDR3 nucleotides are TGTGCCAGCAGCTCGAGGACAGTCTATGGCTACACCTTC. It yields the protein CASSSRTVYGYTF.